Listed below are T cell receptor beta chains from one sample, sequenced in a study of response to subunit inactivated influenza vaccine. A single record per CDR3 protein comes from TCRdb applying MiXCR to the RT-PCR reads. The sample consists of 490,000 or so distinct CDR3 sequences, about 8% of them appearing once. Sample: PBMCs from blood, taken about 24 months after vaccination. Every receptor here comes from a man between 50 and 69 years old who received an inactivated influenza vaccine. The CDR3 runs from the conserved cysteine through the conserved F or W. Each record gives: D gene, clone size, J gene, V gene, CDR3 DNA, CDR3 protein. D genes are given only for firm matches. A clone size is listed for some rows: how often the clone was seen (once, few, many), or a class if it is expanded.

>.|.|TRBJ1-2|TRBV5-5
TGTGCCAGCAGCTTCCCCGCAAGAAGCAGAAACTATGGCTACACCTTC
CASSFPARSRNYGYTF
>.|.|TRBJ2-5|TRBV5-1
TGCGCCAGCAGCTTGTCGCCAGGGGTCCAAGAGACCCAGTACTTC
CASSLSPGVQETQYF
>TRBD1|.|TRBJ2-5|TRBV20-1
TGCAGTGCTAGAGAGCCACAGGGGCCCGGGGAGACCCAGTACTTC
CSAREPQGPGETQYF
>TRBD2|many|TRBJ2-1|TRBV10-2
TGCGCCAGCAGTGAGTCAGGGCTAGCGGCCTACAATGAGCAGTTCTTC
CASSESGLAAYNEQFF
>TRBD2|few|TRBJ2-5|TRBV7-8
TGTGCCAGCAGCACGAGCGGGGGGCGGATTGAGACCCAGTACTTC
CASSTSGGRIETQYF
>TRBD1|many|TRBJ1-1|TRBV3-1
TGTGCCGCCGGGACAGGTTCTTACACTGAAGCTTTCTTT
CAAGTGSYTEAFF
>.|.|TRBJ2-5|TRBV29-1
TGCAGCGTTGACACAGGTGGATTGAAGACCCAGTACTTC
CSVDTGGLKTQYF
>.|.|TRBJ2-1|TRBV11-2
TGTGCCAGCAGCTTGGGTACTGGCAATGAGCAGTTCTTC
CASSLGTGNEQFF
>TRBD1|many|TRBJ2-3|TRBV20-1
TGCAGTGCTATAACGGGACAGGGGAGGGAGGGCACAGATACGCAGTATTTT
CSAITGQGREGTDTQYF
>TRBD1|few|TRBJ1-2|TRBV20-1
TGCAGTGCTAGAGCTCCCGGGACAGAGCGCTATGGCTACACCTTC
CSARAPGTERYGYTF
>.|many|TRBJ2-6|TRBV12-3/TRBV12-4
TGTGCCAGCAGTTTTAGGTCCGGGTCTGGGGCCAACGTCCTGACTTTC
CASSFRSGSGANVLTF
>.|few|TRBJ2-3|TRBV30
TGTGCCTGCATTCGGGGGGCCACAGATACGCAGTATTTT
CACIRGATDTQYF
>.|few|TRBJ2-3|TRBV18
TGTGCCAGCTCACCAGCAGCAGATACGCAGTATTTT
CASSPAADTQYF
>TRBD2|.|TRBJ2-3|TRBV10-3
TGTGCCATCAGTGGCCCGGGACTAGCGATTGGGAATACGCAGTATTTT
CAISGPGLAIGNTQYF
>.|few|TRBJ2-3|TRBV20-1
TGCAGTGCTAGAGACGGGACAAGAGATACGCAGTATTTT
CSARDGTRDTQYF
>.|.|TRBJ2-1|TRBV5-6
TGTGCCAGCAGCTTGAATCTTGGGCAGGGAGGTGGGAATGAGCAGTTCTTC
CASSLNLGQGGGNEQFF
>.|few|TRBJ1-1|TRBV12-3/TRBV12-4
TGTGCCAGCAGTCTCCGACAGAGCACGAACACTGAAGCTTTCTTT
CASSLRQSTNTEAFF
>.|.|TRBJ2-5|TRBV19
TGTGCCAGTAGCTCGTGGGGGTCCCAAGAGACCCAGTACTTC
CASSSWGSQETQYF
>.|few|TRBJ2-2|TRBV9
TGTGCCAGCAGCGGCGGGCCTCCGAACACCGGGGAGCTGTTTTTT
CASSGGPPNTGELFF
>TRBD1|many|TRBJ1-5|TRBV19
TGTGCCAGCGACAGGGGATTAAGCAATCAGCCCCAGCATTTT
CASDRGLSNQPQHF
>.|many|TRBJ2-2|TRBV7-9
TGTGCCAGCAGCTTATCAGGGTTGGGCACCGGGGAGCTGTTTTTT
CASSLSGLGTGELFF
>TRBD1|few|TRBJ2-1|TRBV5-1
TGCGCCAGCAGCATGGGACAGTCCTACAATGAGCAGTTCTTC
CASSMGQSYNEQFF
>TRBD1|many|TRBJ1-4|TRBV7-8
TGTGCCAGCAGCCCCGAACAGGGGTTCCATGAAAAACTGTTTTTT
CASSPEQGFHEKLFF
>TRBD1|.|TRBJ2-7|TRBV7-2
TGTGCCAGCAGCTTAGCGGGACAGGGTTTAGCCGAGCAGTACTTC
CASSLAGQGLAEQYF
>.|.|TRBJ2-3|TRBV6-8
TGTGCCAGCAGTTACTCGAAACAGTGCTGGAGCACCGCCAACACAGATACGCAGTATTTT
CASSYSKQCWSTANTDTQYF
>.|.|TRBJ1-5|TRBV5-5
TGTGCCAGCAGCTTGGTGGGAGCTAGTCAGCCCCAGCATTTT
CASSLVGASQPQHF
>.|few|TRBJ1-3|TRBV20-1
TGCAGTGCTAGAGATTGGGGCGACAGGTCCTCTGGAAACACCATATATTTT
CSARDWGDRSSGNTIYF
>TRBD2|few|TRBJ2-1|TRBV5-6
TGTGCCAGCAGCTTGTTAGCGGGAGCTGAGCAGTTCTTC
CASSLLAGAEQFF
>TRBD1|few|TRBJ2-7|TRBV10-3
TGTGCCATCAGTGAGTCCCGGACAGGGGCCTACGAGCAGTACTTC
CAISESRTGAYEQYF
>.|many|TRBJ2-7|TRBV5-1
TGCGCCAGCAGCGAGTCAGGCCTTTCCTACGAGCAGTACTTC
CASSESGLSYEQYF
>TRBD1|few|TRBJ2-4|TRBV20-1
TGCAGTGCTAGAGGTGGGACAGAGGTCGGGAACATTCAGTACTTC
CSARGGTEVGNIQYF
>TRBD1|few|TRBJ1-1|TRBV20-1
TGCAGTGCTAGACCCCGGGACAGGGGCGGGAACACTGAAGCTTTCTTT
CSARPRDRGGNTEAFF
>TRBD2|few|TRBJ2-7|TRBV4-3
TGCGCCAGCAGCATGGGACTAGCGGGAGGCCTCTCCTACGAGCAGTACTTC
CASSMGLAGGLSYEQYF
>TRBD2|few|TRBJ2-3|TRBV5-1
TGCGCCAGCAGCTTTAAGTTTATAGCGGGAGGTGCAGATACGCAGTATTTT
CASSFKFIAGGADTQYF
>TRBD1|few|TRBJ1-5|TRBV20-1
TGCAGTGCCAAACAGGGGGCAGGTGGCAATCAGCCCCAGCATTTT
CSAKQGAGGNQPQHF
>.|few|TRBJ2-1|TRBV2
TGTGCCAGCACCGTTCGACGGGACAATGAGCAGTTCTTC
CASTVRRDNEQFF
>TRBD1|few|TRBJ1-3|TRBV4-3
TGCGCCAGCAGCCAAGATATGCGGACAGGAGCTGGAAACACCATATATTTT
CASSQDMRTGAGNTIYF
>.|.|TRBJ2-1|TRBV5-6
TGTGCCAGCAGCTTGTCCCTCAGGGAAAATGAGCAGTTCTTC
CASSLSLRENEQFF
>.|.|TRBJ2-1|TRBV2
TGTGCCAGCAGTGATGTGTTGATAAGCTCCTACAATGAGCAGTTCTTC
CASSDVLISSYNEQFF
>.|many|TRBJ2-2|TRBV24-1
TGTGCCACCAGTGATTTGTTCCATAACACCGGGGAGCTGTTTTTT
CATSDLFHNTGELFF
>TRBD2|.|TRBJ2-1|TRBV6-6
TGTGCCAGCAGTAAGCGGGACTACAATGAGCAGTTCTTC
CASSKRDYNEQFF
>.|many|TRBJ2-1|TRBV7-9
TGTGCCAGCAGCCCCCCCCTACGGGAGAGGGGCAATGAGCAGTTCTTC
CASSPPLRERGNEQFF
>TRBD1|.|TRBJ1-4|TRBV5-1
TGCGCCAGCAGCTTGGGACTAACTGGGACAGCAACTAATGAAAAACTGTTTTTT
CASSLGLTGTATNEKLFF
>.|few|TRBJ1-5|TRBV6-2/TRBV6-3
TGTGCCAGCAGTTACTCGCCGGGTAGGGGCAATCAGCCCCAGCATTTT
CASSYSPGRGNQPQHF
>.|few|TRBJ1-1|TRBV27
TGTGCCAGCGGTCAGATAATACCGGGGACAATGAACACTGAAGCTTTCTTT
CASGQIIPGTMNTEAFF
>TRBD1|few|TRBJ1-4|TRBV6-2/TRBV6-3
TGTGCCAGCAACGACAGGGCTGTTAATGAAAAACTGTTTTTT
CASNDRAVNEKLFF
>.|.|TRBJ1-2|TRBV14
TGTGCCAGCAGCCAGACCTTGAACTATGGCTACACCTTC
CASSQTLNYGYTF
>TRBD1|many|TRBJ1-4|TRBV12-3/TRBV12-4
TGTGCCAGCAGTACGGGACAGGCAACTAATGAAAAACTGTTTTTT
CASSTGQATNEKLFF
>TRBD1|.|TRBJ2-7|TRBV5-1
TGCGCCAGCAACCCTCGACAGGGTAGCTCCTACGAGCAGTACTTC
CASNPRQGSSYEQYF
>.|.|TRBJ2-7|TRBV5-6
TGTGCCAGCAGCCTTGTAGGCGTGTGGGGGGTTTCCTACGAGCAGTACTTC
CASSLVGVWGVSYEQYF
>TRBD1|.|TRBJ2-3|TRBV20-1
TGCAGTGCTAGAGATAGTGGGACAGTCACAGATACGCAGTATTTT
CSARDSGTVTDTQYF
>TRBD2|many|TRBJ2-7|TRBV20-1
TGCAGTGCTAAATTGGCTAGCGGGGGATCCTACGAGCAGTACTTC
CSAKLASGGSYEQYF
>.|.|TRBJ2-3|TRBV20-1
TGCAGTGCTGAAGCGAGAACAGATACGCAGTATTTT
CSAEARTDTQYF
>TRBD1|.|TRBJ2-3|TRBV24-1
TGTGCCACCAGTGATCTTCGACAGGGGGCCCGGGTAACGCAGTATTTT
CATSDLRQGARVTQYF
>.|few|TRBJ1-1|TRBV5-1
TGCGCCAGCTCCCAACTTGCAGTCAAGAACACTGAAGCTTTCTTT
CASSQLAVKNTEAFF
>.|many|TRBJ1-1|TRBV24-1
TGTGCCACCTGCGCGCTGGAGGGGACTGAAGCTTTCTTT
CATCALEGTEAFF
>TRBD1|.|TRBJ1-2|TRBV4-3
TGCGCCAGCAGCCAAAAAACAGGGGCCCCCTATGGCTACACCTTC
CASSQKTGAPYGYTF
>TRBD2|few|TRBJ2-1|TRBV12-5
TGTGCTAGTGGTTTAACGGGAGGAGCCTACAATGAGCAGTTCTTC
CASGLTGGAYNEQFF